Listed below are T cell receptor beta chains from one sample, sequenced in a study of PD-1 blockade in classical Hodgkin lymphoma. Assay used: immunoSEQ multiplex PCR; TCRdb lists only in-frame clones, some missing. This sample has approximately 4,300 clones; roughly 67% occur once, and the top ten carry roughly a third. Sequenced here: peripheral blood mononuclear cells (PBMCs), sampled at baseline. All receptors come from a human donor with classical Hodgkin lymphoma. The CDR3 runs from the conserved cysteine through the conserved F or W. The D gene is left open where the match is weak. Part of the rows lack a size; the others show once, few, many or a class for expanded clones.

clone size: .
V gene: TRBV5-4
J gene: TRBJ1-5
D gene: .
CDR3 DNA: TGTGCCAGCAGCTTGTACGGAAATCAGCCCCAGCATTTT
CDR3 protein: CASSLYGNQPQHF

clone size: few
V gene: TRBV6-1
J gene: TRBJ2-2
D gene: TRBD2
CDR3 DNA: TGTGCCAGCAGTGAATCCGGGGGACTAGAACACCGGGGAGCTGTTTTT
CDR3 protein: CASSESGGLEHRGAVF

clone size: .
V gene: TRBV19
J gene: TRBJ1-1
D gene: .
CDR3 DNA: TGTGCCACCCAAGGGTTAGGCAAGACTGAAGCTTTCTTT
CDR3 protein: CATQGLGKTEAFF

clone size: .
V gene: TRBV28
J gene: TRBJ1-6
D gene: TRBD1
CDR3 DNA: TGTGCCAGCAGTACCGGAGCCGGGACAGGGAATTCACCCCTCCACTTT
CDR3 protein: CASSTGAGTGNSPLHF

clone size: medium-sized
V gene: TRBV2
J gene: TRBJ2-2
D gene: TRBD1
CDR3 DNA: TGTGCCAGCAGCCCGGGACAGGGTCGGACCGGGGAGCTGTTTTTT
CDR3 protein: CASSPGQGRTGELFF

clone size: medium-sized
V gene: TRBV30
J gene: TRBJ2-2
D gene: .
CDR3 DNA: TGTGCCTGGAGGTACCTTGGGACTGCCGGGGAGCTGTTTTTT
CDR3 protein: CAWRYLGTAGELFF

clone size: medium-sized
V gene: TRBV6-5
J gene: TRBJ2-5
D gene: .
CDR3 DNA: TGTGCCAGCAGTTACTCGACCCTAGGACAGGAGACCCAGTACTTC
CDR3 protein: CASSYSTLGQETQYF

clone size: .
V gene: TRBV7-2
J gene: TRBJ1-2
D gene: .
CDR3 DNA: TGTGCCAGCAGCTTAGTGTTTGGCTACACCTTC
CDR3 protein: CASSLVFGYTF

clone size: medium-sized
V gene: TRBV19
J gene: TRBJ2-7
D gene: .
CDR3 DNA: TGTGCCAGTAGTATAACCAGTAGTTCCTCCTACGAGCAGTACTTC
CDR3 protein: CASSITSSSSYEQYF

clone size: .
V gene: TRBV5-1
J gene: TRBJ2-7
D gene: .
CDR3 DNA: TGCGCCAGCAGCCCCGGGACGGCCGAATACGAGCAGTACTTC
CDR3 protein: CASSPGTAEYEQYF

clone size: .
V gene: TRBV25-1
J gene: TRBJ2-1
D gene: .
CDR3 DNA: TGTGCCAGCAGTGAGCGGGACAGATACTCCTACAATGAGCAGTTCTTC
CDR3 protein: CASSERDRYSYNEQFF

clone size: .
V gene: TRBV4-3
J gene: TRBJ1-2
D gene: .
CDR3 DNA: TGCGCCAGCAGCCAAGTTCTTTCAGTGGTCGATGGCTACACCTTC
CDR3 protein: CASSQVLSVVDGYTF

clone size: medium-sized
V gene: TRBV18
J gene: TRBJ2-7
D gene: TRBD2
CDR3 DNA: TGTGCCAGCTCACATGGCGGGAGCTCCGAGCAGTACTTC
CDR3 protein: CASSHGGSSEQYF

clone size: .
V gene: TRBV5-4
J gene: TRBJ1-6
D gene: .
CDR3 DNA: TGTGCCAGCAGCTTGGAACAGATTAATTCACCCCTCCACTTT
CDR3 protein: CASSLEQINSPLHF

clone size: .
V gene: TRBV6-9
J gene: TRBJ2-7
D gene: TRBD1
CDR3 DNA: TGTGCCAGCAGCCGGGGACAGGTCTACGAGCAGTACTTC
CDR3 protein: CASSRGQVYEQYF

clone size: .
V gene: TRBV5-4
J gene: TRBJ2-5
D gene: TRBD1
CDR3 DNA: TGTGCCAGCAGCCATCTGGGGACAGGCGAAGAGACCCAGTACTTC
CDR3 protein: CASSHLGTGEETQYF

clone size: .
V gene: TRBV5-1
J gene: TRBJ2-1
D gene: .
CDR3 DNA: TGCGCCAGCAGCCGGGCGGCTAGCGTAACTATCAGTGAGGGTGAGCAGTTCTTC
CDR3 protein: CASSRAASVTISEGEQFF

clone size: .
V gene: TRBV4-2
J gene: TRBJ1-3
D gene: .
CDR3 DNA: TGTGCCAGCAGCCAAGAGGGGGGCAGGGGTGCTGGAAACACCATATATTTT
CDR3 protein: CASSQEGGRGAGNTIYF

clone size: .
V gene: TRBV30
J gene: TRBJ1-1
D gene: .
CDR3 DNA: TGTGCCTGTGGGGTGAACACTGAAGCTTTCTTT
CDR3 protein: CACGVNTEAFF

clone size: few
V gene: TRBV7-6
J gene: TRBJ2-1
D gene: TRBD2
CDR3 DNA: TGTGCCAGCAGTGGAGAGGACAGGGGACTAGCGGGGGGGCGCGCCTACAATGAGCAGTTCTTC
CDR3 protein: CASSGEDRGLAGGRAYNEQFF

clone size: .
V gene: TRBV19
J gene: TRBJ2-5
D gene: .
CDR3 DNA: TGTGCCAGTAGTAGACAGCGTCCCGGGATCCAAGAGACCCAGTACTTC
CDR3 protein: CASSRQRPGIQETQYF

clone size: .
V gene: TRBV4-2
J gene: TRBJ2-2
D gene: TRBD2
CDR3 DNA: TGTGCCAGCAGCCTCGCTAGCGGGGCGAACACCGGGGAGCTGTTTTTT
CDR3 protein: CASSLASGANTGELFF

clone size: large
V gene: TRBV2
J gene: TRBJ2-1
D gene: TRBD2
CDR3 DNA: TGTGCCAGCAGTGGGACTAGCGGGAGGTCTGAGCAGTTCTTC
CDR3 protein: CASSGTSGRSEQFF

clone size: .
V gene: TRBV11-2
J gene: TRBJ2-1
D gene: .
CDR3 DNA: TGTGCCAGCAGCTTCGGTAGAAGCTCCTACAATGAGCAGTTCTTC
CDR3 protein: CASSFGRSSYNEQFF

clone size: .
V gene: TRBV6-1
J gene: TRBJ2-7
D gene: .
CDR3 DNA: TGTGCCAGCATCGAGGCTCTTCGAACGTACTTC
CDR3 protein: CASIEALRTYF

clone size: .
V gene: TRBV19
J gene: TRBJ1-2
D gene: TRBD1
CDR3 DNA: TGTGCCAGTAGTATAGAGCCAGGCGGGACAGACTATGGCTACACCTTC
CDR3 protein: CASSIEPGGTDYGYTF

clone size: few
V gene: TRBV9
J gene: TRBJ2-5
D gene: TRBD2
CDR3 DNA: TGTGCCAGCAGTACGAGCGGGAGGCCGCAAGAGACCCAGTACTTC
CDR3 protein: CASSTSGRPQETQYF

clone size: .
V gene: TRBV28
J gene: TRBJ2-3
D gene: .
CDR3 DNA: TGTGCCAGCAGTTCCCCCGGGGCCTCCGACACAGATACGCAGTATTTT
CDR3 protein: CASSSPGASDTDTQYF

clone size: few
V gene: TRBV19
J gene: TRBJ2-3
D gene: .
CDR3 DNA: TGTGCCAGTAGTGTAAATGAGTATACGCAGTATTTT
CDR3 protein: CASSVNEYTQYF

clone size: .
V gene: TRBV30
J gene: TRBJ1-2
D gene: .
CDR3 DNA: TGTGCCTGGAGTCTCCGGGACACTAGCCTCTATGGCTACACCTTC
CDR3 protein: CAWSLRDTSLYGYTF

clone size: .
V gene: TRBV25-1
J gene: TRBJ1-1
D gene: .
CDR3 DNA: TGTGCCAGCAGCCTATCAGGGAACACTGAAGCTTTCTTT
CDR3 protein: CASSLSGNTEAFF

clone size: .
V gene: TRBV14
J gene: TRBJ1-1
D gene: .
CDR3 DNA: TGTGCCAGCAGCCTCTATCAGGGTCCGAACACTGAAGCTTTCTTT
CDR3 protein: CASSLYQGPNTEAFF

clone size: large
V gene: TRBV19
J gene: TRBJ2-1
D gene: TRBD2
CDR3 DNA: TGTGCCAGTGGACTAACTAGCGGGACCTACAATGAGCAGTTCTTC
CDR3 protein: CASGLTSGTYNEQFF